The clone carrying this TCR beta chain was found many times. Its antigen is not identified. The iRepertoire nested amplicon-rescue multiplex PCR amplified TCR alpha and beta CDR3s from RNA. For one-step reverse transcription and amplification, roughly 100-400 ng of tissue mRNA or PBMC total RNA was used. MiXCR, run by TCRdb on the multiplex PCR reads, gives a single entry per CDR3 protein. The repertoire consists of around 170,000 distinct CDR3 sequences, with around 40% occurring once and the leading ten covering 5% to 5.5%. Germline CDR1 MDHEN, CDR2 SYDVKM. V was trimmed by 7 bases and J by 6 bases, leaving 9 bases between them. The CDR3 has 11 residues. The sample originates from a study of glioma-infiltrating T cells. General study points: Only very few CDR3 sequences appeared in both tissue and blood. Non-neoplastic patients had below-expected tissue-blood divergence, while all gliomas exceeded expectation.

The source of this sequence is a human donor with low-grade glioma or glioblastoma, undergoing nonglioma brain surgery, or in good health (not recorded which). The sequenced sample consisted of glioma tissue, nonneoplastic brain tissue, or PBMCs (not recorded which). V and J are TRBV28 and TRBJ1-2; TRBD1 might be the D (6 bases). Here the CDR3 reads CASTQGHGYTF. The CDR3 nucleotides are TGTGCCAGCACACAGGGACATGGCTACACCTTC.